These 10 T cell receptor beta chains were sequenced from one sample in a study of blood T cell repertoires in COVID-19. This table comes from immunoSEQ multiplex PCR, and its TCRdb copy is limited to in-frame clones, with some not included. Among 150,000 to 200,000 clones listed, 70% to 85% were seen once. Sequencing was carried out using PBMCs or T cells enriched from blood (not recorded which). These receptors were obtained from a woman aged 45-60 years who had recovered from COVID-19.

The rearrangement uses TRBV5-5 and TRBJ1-6, with 8 bases lining up with TRBD1. The length of the CDR3 is 14 residues. Germline V CDR1 and CDR2: SGHKS, YYEKEE (reference sequence). V lost 4 bases, J lost 5 bases, and 2 bases stayed unmatched. The DNA for the CDR3 is TGTGCCAGCAGCAGGACAGGGAATAATTCACCCCTCCACTTT. It specifies CASSRTGNNSPLHF.

The chain has TRBV7-2 and TRBJ2-1, with D possibly TRBD2 on 6 matching bases. V was pared by 6 bases and J by 2 bases, with 17 bases between. Germline values: CDR1 SGHTA, CDR2 FQGNSA. The CDR3 spans 16 residues. Written as DNA, the CDR3 is TGTGCCAGCAGTTATGGTGGTGAGCGGGCCTACAATGAGCAGTTCTTC. Its protein product is CASSYGGERAYNEQFF. The full variable domain, its missing parts supplied by reference TRBV7-2 and TRBJ2-1, is GAGVSQSPSNKVTEKGKDVELRCDPISGHTALYWYRQSLGQGLEFLIYFQGNSAPDKSGLPSDRFSAERTGGSVSTLTIQRTQQEDSAVYLCASSYGGERAYNEQFFGPGTRLTVL.

This rearrangement joins TRBV9 to TRBJ2-1; the D gene is possibly TRBD2 (6 bases). V dropped 2 bases and J dropped 6 bases, with 21 bases sitting between them. The CDR3 covers 17 residues. Germline V lookup: CDR1 SGDLS, CDR2 YYNGEE. The CDR3 region is CASSVHGGLATSNEQFF. CDR3 nucleotide sequence: TGTGCCAGCAGCGTCCACGGAGGGCTAGCGACAAGCAATGAGCAGTTCTTC.

The V gene is TRBV6-5, the J gene TRBJ2-3; perhaps TRBD2 as D (6 bases). Trimming took 4 bases from V and 3 from J, leaving 11 bases between them. Germline CDR1 and CDR2: MNHEY and SVGAGI. The CDR3 length is 14 residues. CDR3 region: CASSWWRETDTQYF. The CDR3 DNA reads TGTGCCAGCAGTTGGTGGAGGGAGACAGATACGCAGTATTTT.

The chain combines TRBV10-3 with TRBJ2-7, with TRBD1 matching over 7 bases. The CDR3 consists of 15 residues. With V trimmed by 4 bases and J by 2 bases, 8 bases remained unmatched. Germline CDR1 ENHRY, CDR2 SYGVKD. The CDR3 loop reads CAISGYNRGAYEQYF. In DNA form, the CDR3 reads TGTGCCATCAGTGGGTACAACAGGGGAGCCTACGAGCAGTACTTC.

This clone was recorded a few times. The chain couples TRBV6-2 or TRBV6-3 to TRBJ2-3, with D uncertain. The V end lost 4 bases, the J end lost 2 bases, and 13 bases lay between the germline ends. The CDR3 is 15 amino acids. Germline loops: CDR1 MNHEY, CDR2 SVGEGT. In DNA form, the CDR3 reads TGTGCCAGCAGTTGGCGGCAGCTCACCACAGATACGCAGTATTTT. Its translation: CASSWRQLTTDTQYF.

This clone was detected only a few times. The chain couples TRBV11-1 to TRBJ1-4; a weak D match, TRBD1 (6 bases). V shed 5 bases and J shed 6 bases, with 13 bases lying between them. The CDR3 length is 14 residues. Germline assignment: CDR1 SGHAT and CDR2 FQDESV (reference sequence). In DNA, the CDR3 is TGTGCCAGCAGCCAACAGGGAATGGATGAAAAACTGTTTTTT. Translated, it gives CASSQQGMDEKLFF.

The chain has TRBV12-5 and TRBJ2-3; D possibly corresponds to TRBD2 (5 bases). V was cut by 2 bases and J by 3 bases, with 9 bases left in between. Germline V gives CDR1 LGHNT, CDR2 FRNRAP. CDR3 length equals 14 residues. For the CDR3, the DNA is TGTGCTAGTGGTTTGACCCCGGGGACAGATACGCAGTATTTT. This gives the protein CASGLTPGTDTQYF.

As to this clone: Other DNA sequences in this specimen translate into the identical CDR3. The rearrangement uses TRBV6-6 and TRBJ2-7, with 11 bases lining up with TRBD2. Trimming took 6 bases from V and 3 from J; bases not matched to a gene: 4. The CDR3 consists of 14 residues. CDR1 MNHNY and CDR2 SVGAGI come from the germline V gene (reference sequence). The CDR3 spells CASRPGTSGYEQYF. The CDR3 DNA reads as TGTGCCAGCAGACCTGGGACTAGCGGCTACGAGCAGTACTTC.

The rearrangement uses TRBV11-2 and TRBJ2-5; 9 nucleotides line up with TRBD1. The germline gives CDR1 SGHAT, CDR2 FQNNGV. The CDR3 extends over 16 amino acids. After removal of 7 bases from V and 4 bases from J, the junction contained 13 bases not matched to a gene. Written as DNA, the CDR3 is TGTGCCAGCACCTTTAGAGGGACAGGGTGGTCAGAGACCCAGTACTTC. This encodes CASTFRGTGWSETQYF.